This section outlines one T cell receptor (beta chain) sequence together with its context. The entry originates in a study of blood T cell repertoires in COVID-19. Study background: The United States, Italy and Spain supplied acute and convalescent COVID-19 samples. PBMCs, B-cell-depleted T cells, or T cells provided the cDNA or gDNA that made up the material.

The CDR3 covers 16 residues. Germline loops: CDR1 MNHEY, CDR2 SMNVEV (reference sequence). V gave up 5 bases and J gave up 0 bases; unmatched junction bases: 4. TCRdb keeps only in-frame clones here, not all; method: immunoSEQ multiplex PCR. The top ten hold about 5.3% of the sample, which has around 150,000 clones, around 92% seen once. This receptor was identified in a man aged 25 to 40 with COVID-19, enrolled during active disease. Specimen: peripheral blood. V gene TRBV27 combines with J gene TRBJ1-6, with 7 bases matching TRBD1. CDR3 loop: CASSDRDPSYNSPLHF. CDR3 nucleotide sequence: TGTGCCAGCAGTGACAGGGATCCCTCCTATAATTCACCCCTCCACTTT.